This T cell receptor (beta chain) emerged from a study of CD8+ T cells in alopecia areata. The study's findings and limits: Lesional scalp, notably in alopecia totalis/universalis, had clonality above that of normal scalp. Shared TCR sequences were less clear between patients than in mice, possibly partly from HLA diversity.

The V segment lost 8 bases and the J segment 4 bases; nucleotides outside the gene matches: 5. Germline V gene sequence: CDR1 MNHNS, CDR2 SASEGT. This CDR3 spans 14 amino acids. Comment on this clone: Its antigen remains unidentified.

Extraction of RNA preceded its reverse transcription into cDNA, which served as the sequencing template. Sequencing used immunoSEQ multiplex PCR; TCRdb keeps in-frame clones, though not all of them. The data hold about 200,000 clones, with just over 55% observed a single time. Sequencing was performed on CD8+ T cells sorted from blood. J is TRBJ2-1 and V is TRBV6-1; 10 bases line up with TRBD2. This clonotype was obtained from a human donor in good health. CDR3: CASWQAGGYNEQFF. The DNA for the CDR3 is TGTGCCAGCTGGCAAGCGGGGGGGTACAATGAGCAGTTCTTC.